This section outlines one TCR beta chain sequence together with its context. What antigen it recognizes has not been identified. Base-call qualities are not available, and no considerably larger clone is one nucleotide away. The sample originates from a study of response to subunit inactivated influenza vaccine (dated by TCRdb to 2016 to 2019). Study-level background: Deep quantitative profiling of the T cell receptor repertoire was used in the study to follow responses to a trivalent subunit inactivated influenza vaccine.

Results the study describes overall, beyond this receptor: According to the authors, only a limited number of new T cells may be recruited by each seasonal influenza vaccination.

The V end loses 3 bases and the J end loses 0 bases, and a stretch of 9 bases separates them. The CDR3 measures 14 amino acids from cysteine to phenylalanine. Here the CDR3 DNA is all that survives: 42 bases in frame from base 1. The germline V gene (reference sequence) supplies CDR1 LGHDT and CDR2 YNNKEL. Libraries were built with RT-PCR. The instrument was an Illumina HiSeq 2500. The public reads were quality trimmed at Q25 with fastp and then assembled into clones with MiXCR by TCRdb, keeping productive beta chains. CDR3 protein sequences are deduplicated, and each keeps its most common genes and DNA. The sample profile shows roughly 700,000 distinct CDR3 sequences; roughly 14% of them were found once. The biggest ten clones account for around 10% of the sample.

This clonotype was obtained from a middle-aged man who received an inactivated influenza vaccine. Donor details come from another sample of the same person, matched by shared clones. The source material was PBMCs from blood, sampled 12 days after vaccination. The rearranged segments are TRBV3-1 and TRBJ2-7; a confident D gene designation cannot be given. At the DNA level, the sequence is TGTGCCAGCAGCCACAACAGAAACTCCTACGAGCAGTACTTC. The resulting protein is CASSHNRNSYEQYF.